This is a list of T cell receptor beta chains from one sample in a study of metastatic and nonmetastatic thyroid tumors. With MiXCR, TCRdb reprocessed the PCR reads. The sample consists of 20,000 to 25,000 clones, 18% of them appearing once. Sequencing was done on a sample of blood. Receptors originate from a male donor with papillary thyroid cancer or a benign thyroid nodule (not recorded which). Some clones in this sample may be carry-over from other donors' samples. Both conserved end residues are part of each CDR3.

J: TRBJ1-2
length: 14
V: TRBV5-1
CDR3: CASSSPDTLYGYTF

J: TRBJ2-5
length: 15
V: TRBV7-2
CDR3: CASSLAIERQETQYF

J: TRBJ2-3
length: 13
V: TRBV30
CDR3: CAWSVGNTDTQYF

J: TRBJ1-2
length: 12
V: TRBV12-3/TRBV12-4
CDR3: CASSHNRVGYTF

J: TRBJ2-1
length: 14
V: TRBV3-1
CDR3: CASSLGLAGNEQFF

J: TRBJ2-5
length: 16
V: TRBV5-4
CDR3: CASSPGTGYDQETQYF

J: TRBJ1-2
length: 15
V: TRBV5-1
CDR3: CASSLVSQGAYGYTF

J: TRBJ2-7
length: 11
V: TRBV2
CDR3: CATRDTYEQYF

J: TRBJ2-7
length: 14
V: TRBV19
CDR3: CASNRQGPGYEQYF

J: TRBJ2-6
length: 20
V: TRBV5-1
CDR3: CASSGDRRLGQRSGANVLTF

J: TRBJ2-7
length: 13
V: TRBV28
CDR3: CASSFWGPYEQYF

J: TRBJ1-2
length: 16
V: TRBV4-2
CDR3: CASSQFMGLRDYGYTF

J: TRBJ2-7
length: 15
V: TRBV27
CDR3: CASSINSGSFLEQYF